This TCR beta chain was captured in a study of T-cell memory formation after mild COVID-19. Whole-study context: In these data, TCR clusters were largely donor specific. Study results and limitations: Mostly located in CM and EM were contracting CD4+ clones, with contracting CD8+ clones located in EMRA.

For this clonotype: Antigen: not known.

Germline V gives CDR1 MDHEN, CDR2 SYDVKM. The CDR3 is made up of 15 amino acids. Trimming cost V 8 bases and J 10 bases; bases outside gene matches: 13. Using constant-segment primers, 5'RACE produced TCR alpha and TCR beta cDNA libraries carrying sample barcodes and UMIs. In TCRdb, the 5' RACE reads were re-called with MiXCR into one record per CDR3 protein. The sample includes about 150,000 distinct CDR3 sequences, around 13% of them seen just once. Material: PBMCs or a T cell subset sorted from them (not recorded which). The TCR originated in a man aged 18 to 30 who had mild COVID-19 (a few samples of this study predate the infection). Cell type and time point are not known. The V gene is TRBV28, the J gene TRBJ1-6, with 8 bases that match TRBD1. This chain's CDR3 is CASLQGASRGSPLHF. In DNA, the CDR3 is TGTGCCAGCCTCCAGGGGGCCTCTCGGGGGTCACCCCTCCACTTT.